The clone carrying this T cell receptor beta chain was observed once. Other DNA sequences in the same sample also yield this CDR3. The data derive from a study of CD8+ T cells in alopecia areata. As the sequencing template, cDNA was produced by extracting RNA and reverse transcribing it. Some clones are missing from TCRdb's copy, which holds only in-frame ones; the method was immunoSEQ multiplex PCR. The data contain hundreds of thousands of clones, 50% to 60% of them singletons. The material was CD4+ T cells sorted from blood, obtained at week 0. This receptor was obtained from a human donor with alopecia areata.

The CDR3 DNA sequence: TGTGCCAGCTCACCGGACAGGGGGTATGGCTACACCTTC. It codes for CASSPDRGYGYTF. This chain joins TRBV18 and TRBJ1-2, with TRBD1 matching 10 bases. The CDR3 length is 13 residues. Germline V gene lookup returns CDR1 KGHSH and CDR2 LQKENI. V was clipped by 3 bases and J by 5 bases; unmatched bases: 0.